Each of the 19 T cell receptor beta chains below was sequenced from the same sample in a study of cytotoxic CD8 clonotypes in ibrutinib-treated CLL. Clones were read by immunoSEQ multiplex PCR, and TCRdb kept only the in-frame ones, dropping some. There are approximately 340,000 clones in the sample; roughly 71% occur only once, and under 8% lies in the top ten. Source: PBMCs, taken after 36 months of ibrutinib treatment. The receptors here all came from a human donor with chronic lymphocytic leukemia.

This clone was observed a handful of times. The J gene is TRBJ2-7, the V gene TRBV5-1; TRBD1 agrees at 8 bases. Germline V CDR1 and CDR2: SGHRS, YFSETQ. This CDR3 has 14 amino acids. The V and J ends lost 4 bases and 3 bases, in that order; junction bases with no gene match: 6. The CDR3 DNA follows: TGCGCCAGCAGCACCCGGACAGGGTACTACGAGCAGTACTTC. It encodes CASSTRTGYYEQYF.

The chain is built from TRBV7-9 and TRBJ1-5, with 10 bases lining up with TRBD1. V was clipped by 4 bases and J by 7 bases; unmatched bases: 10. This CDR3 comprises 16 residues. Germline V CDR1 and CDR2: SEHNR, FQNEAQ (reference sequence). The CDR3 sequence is CASSSYRGTGEQPQHF. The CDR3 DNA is TGTGCCAGCAGCTCGTACCGAGGGACAGGGGAACAGCCCCAGCATTTT.

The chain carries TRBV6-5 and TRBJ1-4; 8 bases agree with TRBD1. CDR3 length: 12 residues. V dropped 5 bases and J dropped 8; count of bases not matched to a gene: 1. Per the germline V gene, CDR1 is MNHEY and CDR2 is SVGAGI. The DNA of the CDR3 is TGTGCCAGCAGTGACAGGGGAGAAAAACTGTTTTTT. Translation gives CASSDRGEKLFF.

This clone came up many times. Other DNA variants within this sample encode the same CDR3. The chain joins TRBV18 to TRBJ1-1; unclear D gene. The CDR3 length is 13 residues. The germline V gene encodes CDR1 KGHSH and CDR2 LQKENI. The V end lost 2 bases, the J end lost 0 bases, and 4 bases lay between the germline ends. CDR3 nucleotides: TGTGCCAGCTCACCAGGGCTGAACACTGAAGCTTTCTTT. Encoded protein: CASSPGLNTEAFF.

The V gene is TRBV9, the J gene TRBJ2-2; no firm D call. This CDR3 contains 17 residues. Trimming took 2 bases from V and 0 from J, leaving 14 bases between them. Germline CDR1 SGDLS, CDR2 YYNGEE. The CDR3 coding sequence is TGTGCCAGCAGCGTTCCATCTCACGGCGCGAACACCGGGGAGCTGTTTTTT. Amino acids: CASSVPSHGANTGELFF.

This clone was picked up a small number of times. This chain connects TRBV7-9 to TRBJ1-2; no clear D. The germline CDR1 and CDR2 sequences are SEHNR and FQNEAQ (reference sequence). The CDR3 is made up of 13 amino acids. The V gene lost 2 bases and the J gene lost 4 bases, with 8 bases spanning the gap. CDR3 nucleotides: TGTGCCAGCAGCTTAAGGGAGGGCTATGGCTACACCTTC. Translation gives CASSLREGYGYTF.

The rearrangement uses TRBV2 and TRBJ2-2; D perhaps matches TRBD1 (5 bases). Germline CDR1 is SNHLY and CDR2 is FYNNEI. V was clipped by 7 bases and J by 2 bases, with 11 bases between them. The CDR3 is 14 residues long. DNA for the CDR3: TGTGCCAGCATAAGAGACAGCAACACCGGGGAGCTGTTTTTT. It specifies CASIRDSNTGELFF.

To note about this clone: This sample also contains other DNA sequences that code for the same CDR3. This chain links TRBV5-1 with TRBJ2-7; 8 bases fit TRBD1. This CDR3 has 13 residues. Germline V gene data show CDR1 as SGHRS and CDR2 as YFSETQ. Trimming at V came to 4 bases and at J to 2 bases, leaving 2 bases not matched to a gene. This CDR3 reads CASSLTGAYEQYF. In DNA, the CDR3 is TGCGCCAGCAGCCTGACAGGGGCCTACGAGCAGTACTTC.

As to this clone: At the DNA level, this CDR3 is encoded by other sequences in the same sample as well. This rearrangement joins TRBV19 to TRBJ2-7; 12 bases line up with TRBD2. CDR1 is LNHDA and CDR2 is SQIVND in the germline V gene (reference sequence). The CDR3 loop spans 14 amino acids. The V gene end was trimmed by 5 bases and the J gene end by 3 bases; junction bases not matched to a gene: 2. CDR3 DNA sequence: TGTGCCAGTAGTCGACTAGCGGGAGTCTACGAGCAGTACTTC. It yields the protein CASSRLAGVYEQYF.

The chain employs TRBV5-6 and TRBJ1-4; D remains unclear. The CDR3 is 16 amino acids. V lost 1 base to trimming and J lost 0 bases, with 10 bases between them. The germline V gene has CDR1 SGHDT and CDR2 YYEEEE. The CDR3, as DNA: TGTGCCAGCAGCTTGCGGGAACCCGCAACTAATGAAAAACTGTTTTTT. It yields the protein CASSLREPATNEKLFF. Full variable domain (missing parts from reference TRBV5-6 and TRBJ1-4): DAGVTQSPTHLIKTRGQQVTLRCSPKSGHDTVSWYQQALGQGPQFIFQYYEEEERQRGNFPDRFSGHQFPNYSSELNVNALLLGDSALYLCASSLREPATNEKLFFGSGTQLSVL.

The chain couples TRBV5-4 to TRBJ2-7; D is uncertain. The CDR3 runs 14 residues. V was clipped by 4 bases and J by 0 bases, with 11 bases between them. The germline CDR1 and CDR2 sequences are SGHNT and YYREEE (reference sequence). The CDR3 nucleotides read TGTGCCAGCAGCACTTCTAGGGCCTCCTACGAGCAGTACTTC. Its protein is CASSTSRASYEQYF.

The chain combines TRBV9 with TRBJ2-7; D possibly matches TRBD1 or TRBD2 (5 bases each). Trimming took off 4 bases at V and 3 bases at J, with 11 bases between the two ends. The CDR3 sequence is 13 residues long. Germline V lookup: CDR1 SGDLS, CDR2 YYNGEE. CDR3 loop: CASSLGPNYEQYF. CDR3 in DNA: TGTGCCAGCAGCTTGGGACCGAACTACGAGCAGTACTTC.

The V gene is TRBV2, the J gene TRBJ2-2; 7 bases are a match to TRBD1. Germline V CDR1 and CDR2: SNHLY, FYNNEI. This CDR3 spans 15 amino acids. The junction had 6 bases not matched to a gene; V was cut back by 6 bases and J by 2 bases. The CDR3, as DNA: TGTGCCAGCAGACATAGGACAGGAAACACCGGGGAGCTGTTTTTT. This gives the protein CASRHRTGNTGELFF. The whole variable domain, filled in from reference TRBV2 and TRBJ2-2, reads EPEVTQTPSHQVTQMGQEVILRCVPISNHLYFYWYRQILGQKVEFLVSFYNNEISEKSEIFDDQFSVERPDGSNFTLKIRSTKLEDSAMYFCASRHRTGNTGELFFGEGSRLTVL.

The CDR3 here is CASSPTPGGGEQYF. As DNA, the CDR3 is TGCGCCAGCAGCCCTACCCCGGGAGGCGGGGAGCAGTACTTC. The chain has TRBV5-1 and TRBJ2-7; 7 bases agree with TRBD2. The CDR3 is 14 amino acids. The junction had 11 bases not matched to a gene; V was cut back by 4 bases and J by 7 bases. The V gene's germline CDR1 is SGHRS and CDR2 YFSETQ.

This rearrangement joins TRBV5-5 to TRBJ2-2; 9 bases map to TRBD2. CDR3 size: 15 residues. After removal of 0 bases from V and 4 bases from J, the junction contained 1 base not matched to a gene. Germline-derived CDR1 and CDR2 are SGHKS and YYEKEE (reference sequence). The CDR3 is CASSLDSGGTGELFF. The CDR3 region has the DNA TGTGCCAGCAGCTTGGATAGCGGGGGCACCGGGGAGCTGTTTTTT.

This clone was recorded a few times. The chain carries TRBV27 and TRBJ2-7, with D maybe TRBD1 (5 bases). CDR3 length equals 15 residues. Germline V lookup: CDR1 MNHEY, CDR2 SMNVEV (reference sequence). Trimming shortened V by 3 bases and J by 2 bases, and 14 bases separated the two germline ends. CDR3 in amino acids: CASSLIGIGAYEQYF. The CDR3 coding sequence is TGTGCCAGCAGTTTGATAGGTATAGGGGCCTACGAGCAGTACTTC.

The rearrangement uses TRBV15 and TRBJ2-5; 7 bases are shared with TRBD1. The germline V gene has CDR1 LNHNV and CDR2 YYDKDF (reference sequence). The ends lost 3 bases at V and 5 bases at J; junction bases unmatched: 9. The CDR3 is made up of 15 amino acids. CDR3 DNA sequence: TGTGCCACCAGCAGCGTACCGGGACAGCGGGAGACCCAGTACTTC. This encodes CATSSVPGQRETQYF.

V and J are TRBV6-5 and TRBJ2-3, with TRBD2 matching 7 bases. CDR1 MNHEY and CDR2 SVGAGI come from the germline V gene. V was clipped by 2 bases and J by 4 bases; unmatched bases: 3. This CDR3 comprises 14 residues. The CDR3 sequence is CASSYRGVPDTQYF. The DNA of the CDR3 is TGTGCCAGCAGTTACCGGGGGGTCCCAGATACGCAGTATTTT.

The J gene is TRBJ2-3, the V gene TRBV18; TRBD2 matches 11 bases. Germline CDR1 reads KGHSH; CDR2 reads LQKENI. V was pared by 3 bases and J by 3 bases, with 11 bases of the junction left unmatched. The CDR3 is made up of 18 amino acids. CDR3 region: CASSPPGTSGGGTDTQYF. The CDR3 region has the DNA TGTGCCAGCTCACCCCCGGGAACTAGCGGGGGTGGGACAGATACGCAGTATTTT.